The clone carrying this T cell receptor beta chain was detected many times. Researchers prepared the TCRbeta library using unique molecular identifiers, the study reports. TCRdb ran MiXCR on the PCR reads and lists one entry per CDR3 protein. The data hold 150,000 to 200,000 distinct CDR3 sequences, with approximately 7% observed a single time. The data were taken from a study of T-cell reconstitution after alpha-beta-depleted transplantation in children. The germline V and J ends were trimmed by 0 bases and 15 bases, with 24 bases remaining between them. The V gene's germline CDR1 is ENHRY and CDR2 SYGVKD. CDR3 length: 16 amino acids.

The chain recombines TRBV10-3 with TRBJ2-1; D remains unclear. The source material was PBMCs from the stem cell graft donor, sampled from the stem cell graft. The clonotype comes from a human donor who donated a stem cell graft to a child with Wiskott-Aldrich syndrome. Here the CDR3 DNA reads TGTGCCATCAGTGAGTCCAACAGTTGGTCCAGCTCAAATGCGTTCTTC. Residues: CAISESNSWSSSNAFF.